This T cell receptor (beta chain) comes out of a study of OX40 agonist ivuxolimab in advanced cancers. Study results and caveats: It was not determined which antigens were specifically recognized by the peripheral T cells that had undergone clonal expansion.

Germline-derived CDR1 and CDR2 are SGHDT and YYEEEE. The CDR3 consists of 14 residues. V lost 3 bases to trimming and J lost 11 bases; unmatched junction nucleotides: 6. The table came from immunoSEQ multiplex PCR; TCRdb's copy has only in-frame clones and leaves some out. The data show some 86,000 clones, less than 95% seen once. As concerns this clone: Its specificity is not known.

The sequences come from CD4+ or CD8+ T cells sorted from blood, collected in a trial of the OX40 agonist ivuxolimab. The receptor's source is an adult with an advanced solid tumor such as melanoma, head and neck, liver or kidney cancer. The chain uses TRBV5-6 and TRBJ1-4, with 11 bases matching TRBD1. The CDR3 DNA is TGTGCCAGCAGCTGGACAGGGGGCGAGGACAAACTGTTTTTT. This translates into CASSWTGGEDKLFF.